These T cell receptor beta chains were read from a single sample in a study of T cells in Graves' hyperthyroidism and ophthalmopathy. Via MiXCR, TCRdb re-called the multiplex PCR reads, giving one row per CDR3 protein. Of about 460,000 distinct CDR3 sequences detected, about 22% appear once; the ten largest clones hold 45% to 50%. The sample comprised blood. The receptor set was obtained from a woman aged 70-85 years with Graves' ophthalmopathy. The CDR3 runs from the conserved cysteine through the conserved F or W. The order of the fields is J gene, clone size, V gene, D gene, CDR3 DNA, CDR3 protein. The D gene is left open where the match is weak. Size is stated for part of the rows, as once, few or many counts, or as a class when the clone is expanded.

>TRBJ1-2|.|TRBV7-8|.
TGTGCCAGCACTCGGGGAAGGTCCAACTATGGCTACACCTTC
CASTRGRSNYGYTF
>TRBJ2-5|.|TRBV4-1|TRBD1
TGCGCCAGCAGCCTGACAGGGACAGCACAAGAGACCCAGTACTTC
CASSLTGTAQETQYF
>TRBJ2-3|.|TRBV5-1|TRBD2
TGCGCCAGCAGCTCGGGACTAGCGGGAGGGGCGCAGTATTTT
CASSSGLAGGAQYF
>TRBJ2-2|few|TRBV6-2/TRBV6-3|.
TGTGCCAGCATGGTTCAGGGCCACGGGGAGCTGTTTTTT
CASMVQGHGELFF
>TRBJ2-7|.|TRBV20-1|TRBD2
TGCAGTGCTAAGGCGGGAGGGCCGATTTACGAGCAGTACTTC
CSAKAGGPIYEQYF
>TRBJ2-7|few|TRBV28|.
TGTGCCAGCAGAAACCAGGACGGACCCTACGAGCAGTACTTC
CASRNQDGPYEQYF
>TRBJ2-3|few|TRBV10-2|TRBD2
TGCGCCAGCAGTCCCGGGACTAGCGGGAGTTACGGCCCAGATACGCAGTATTTT
CASSPGTSGSYGPDTQYF
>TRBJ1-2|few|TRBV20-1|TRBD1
TGCAGTGCTAGAGGGGACAGGGGGTTCGGGAGCTATGGCTACACCTTC
CSARGDRGFGSYGYTF
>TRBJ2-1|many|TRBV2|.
TGTGCCAGCAGTGTCAGGGTGTCCTACAATGAGCAGTTCTTC
CASSVRVSYNEQFF
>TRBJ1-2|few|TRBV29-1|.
TGCAGCGGGAAGGACAGTACCTATGGCTACACCTTC
CSGKDSTYGYTF
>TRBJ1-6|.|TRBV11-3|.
TGTGCCAGCAGCTTAGGCCTGGCGAATTCACCCCTCCACTTT
CASSLGLANSPLHF
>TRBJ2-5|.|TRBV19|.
TGTGCCAGTAGTCCCGGTGACCAAGAGACCCAGTACTTC
CASSPGDQETQYF
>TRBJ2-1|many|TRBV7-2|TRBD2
TGTGCCAGCAGCCCTCAGGCGGGAGGCCGCTCTGGTGAGCAGTTCTTC
CASSPQAGGRSGEQFF
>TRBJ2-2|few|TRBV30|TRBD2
TGTGCCTGGAGTCCCCAGGGACTAGCGGGAGTAACCGGGGAGCTGTTTTTT
CAWSPQGLAGVTGELFF
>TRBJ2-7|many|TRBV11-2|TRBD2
TGTGCCAGCAGGACCGGGACTAGCAGCAGCTCCTACGAGCAGTACTTC
CASRTGTSSSSYEQYF
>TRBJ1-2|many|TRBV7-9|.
TGTGCCAGCAGCTTAGCGGGCAGCCACTATGGCTACACCTTC
CASSLAGSHYGYTF
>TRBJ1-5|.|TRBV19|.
TGTGCCAGTAGTACCGGGCCAGCCCAGCCCCAGCATTTT
CASSTGPAQPQHF
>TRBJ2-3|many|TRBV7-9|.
TGTGCCAGCAGCCTCGGGACGGCTAGCACAGATACGCAGTATTTT
CASSLGTASTDTQYF
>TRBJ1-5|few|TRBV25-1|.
TGTGCCAGCAGTCCCTCCGGGGGGACAAGGGGCCTTCAGCCCCAGCATTTT
CASSPSGGTRGLQPQHF
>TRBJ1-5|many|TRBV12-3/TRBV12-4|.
TGTGCCAGCAGTTTAGGCAGGACTCCACGCCAGCCCCAGCATTTT
CASSLGRTPRQPQHF
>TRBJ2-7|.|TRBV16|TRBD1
TGTGCCAGCAGTGACCTTCACAGGGGGCTCTACGAGCAGTACTTC
CASSDLHRGLYEQYF
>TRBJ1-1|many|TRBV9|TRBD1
TGTGCCAGCAGCGCTCAGGGGGCGACTGAAGCTTTCTTT
CASSAQGATEAFF
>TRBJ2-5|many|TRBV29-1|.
TGCAGCGTTGTATGGGGGCAGGAGACCCAGTACTTC
CSVVWGQETQYF
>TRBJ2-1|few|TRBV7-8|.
TGTGCCAGCAGCTTCCCAGGTGAGCAGTTCTTC
CASSFPGEQFF
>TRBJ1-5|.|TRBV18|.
TGTGCCAGCTCACCTCTCGAGTCGCAGCTCGGTCAGCCCCAGCATTTT
CASSPLESQLGQPQHF
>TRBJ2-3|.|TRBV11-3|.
TGTGCCAGCAGCTCAGACACTGGAGCGGATACGCAGTATTTT
CASSSDTGADTQYF